The subject of this entry is one T cell receptor beta chain. As yet, its antigen is unknown. This sample is drawn from a study of T cell responses to AZD1222 COVID-19 vaccine. V dropped 0 bases and J dropped 2 bases, with 11 bases sitting between them. The germline V gene has CDR1 SGDLS and CDR2 YYNGEE. The CDR3 contains 15 residues. Study outcomes and limitations: Breadth and depth of Spike-specific TCRs rose after two AZD1222 doses. Mostly white British, mostly female donors; authors suggested clonal diversity may be underestimated.

This table comes from immunoSEQ multiplex PCR, and its TCRdb copy is limited to in-frame clones, with some not included. The sample has around 110,000 clones, about 90% seen once. The chain couples TRBV9 to TRBJ2-5; D may correspond to TRBD1 or TRBD2 (6 bases each). The sequencing used peripheral blood, collected 28 days after the second AZD1222 dose. This clonotype originated in an adult who received the AZD1222 COVID-19 vaccine. The CDR3 here is CASSVGGGTQETQYF. As DNA, the CDR3 is TGTGCCAGCAGCGTAGGAGGGGGGACACAAGAGACCCAGTACTTC.